These T cell receptor beta chains were read from a single sample in a study of T cells in Graves' hyperthyroidism and ophthalmopathy. TCRdb re-called the multiplex PCR reads through MiXCR, storing one row per CDR3 protein. The repertoire holds almost 600,000 distinct CDR3 sequences, with 14% as singletons. Sequenced material: blood. All receptors come from a woman in her twenties or thirties with Graves' hyperthyroidism that later progressed to Graves' ophthalmopathy. The conserved cysteine and the conserved F or W are not part of the CDR3 here. Clone size is not always given. Where it is, it says once, few, many or a class for expanded clones.

cdr3_length | j_call | clone_size | v_call | cdr3_aa
13 | TRBJ1-2 | - | TRBV7-2 | ASSLFFGGRSGYT
12 | TRBJ1-1 | many | TRBV6-1 | ASIQRAGNTEAF
15 | TRBJ2-7 | many | TRBV20-1 | SAFPSSAGTSNREQY
15 | TRBJ2-3 | - | TRBV6-2/TRBV6-3 | ASSYSRGAGDQDTQY
13 | TRBJ2-5 | many | TRBV6-5 | ASSYYQGRVETQY
11 | TRBJ2-7 | many | TRBV29-1 | SVEGTGEHEQY
14 | TRBJ1-3 | many | TRBV28 | ASSLNTGSSGNTIY
14 | TRBJ2-1 | few | TRBV4-3 | ASSEEIVLPDNEQF
15 | TRBJ2-2 | - | TRBV19 | ASSFFSGTANTGELF
14 | TRBJ2-3 | many | TRBV29-1 | SVEDRIRISEDTQY
11 | TRBJ2-1 | - | TRBV20-1 | SARSLKYNEQF
13 | TRBJ1-6 | many | TRBV12-3/TRBV12-4 | ASSYGQLNNSPLH
14 | TRBJ1-5 | many | TRBV20-1 | SAMKPGRGFNQPQH
14 | TRBJ1-5 | - | TRBV11-2 | AGSPLGQGGNQPQH
14 | TRBJ1-5 | few | TRBV6-2/TRBV6-3 | ASSRPPGQGLRAQH
12 | TRBJ1-2 | many | TRBV2 | ASRTREGFGGYT
11 | TRBJ1-1 | many | TRBV12-5 | ASQGVIGTEAF
10 | TRBJ2-3 | many | TRBV2 | ASSATSDTQY
12 | TRBJ2-7 | many | TRBV15 | ATSAQRNFYEQY
11 | TRBJ1-2 | many | TRBV12-5 | ASGVTTRNGYT
11 | TRBJ1-1 | many | TRBV6-2/TRBV6-3 | ASTHGRVTEAF